The table lists the clone carrying this T cell receptor beta chain with a few counts. The entry originates in a study of blood T cell repertoires in COVID-19. Whole-study context: COVID-19 samples, acute and convalescent, were from the United States, Italy and Spain. T cells, B-cell-depleted T cells, or PBMCs provided the cDNA or gDNA that served as material.

The V gene's germline CDR1 is MNHEY and CDR2 SMNVEV (reference sequence). With 3 bases removed from V and 7 bases from J, the gap between germline ends came to 13 bases. There are 15 residues in the CDR3. Authors' analysis steps: Quantification of nucleated cells was approximated via reference gene primer amplification. The assay was immunoSEQ multiplex PCR, and TCRdb's table has in-frame clones only and misses some. V, J and clone size are those of that table, while D and trimming were read from the DNA. The repertoire holds 150,000 to 200,000 clones, roughly 86% seen once, with about 0.98% in the top ten.

Sample: peripheral blood. The sequence was collected from a man aged 18-30 years with acute or convalescent COVID-19. The rearrangement joins TRBV27 to TRBJ1-6, with TRBD1 as a possible D gene (5 bases). In nucleotides, the CDR3 is TGTGCCAGCAGTTTTGGGGGGATGGGAAATTCACCCCTCCACTTT. The encoded protein is CASSFGGMGNSPLHF.